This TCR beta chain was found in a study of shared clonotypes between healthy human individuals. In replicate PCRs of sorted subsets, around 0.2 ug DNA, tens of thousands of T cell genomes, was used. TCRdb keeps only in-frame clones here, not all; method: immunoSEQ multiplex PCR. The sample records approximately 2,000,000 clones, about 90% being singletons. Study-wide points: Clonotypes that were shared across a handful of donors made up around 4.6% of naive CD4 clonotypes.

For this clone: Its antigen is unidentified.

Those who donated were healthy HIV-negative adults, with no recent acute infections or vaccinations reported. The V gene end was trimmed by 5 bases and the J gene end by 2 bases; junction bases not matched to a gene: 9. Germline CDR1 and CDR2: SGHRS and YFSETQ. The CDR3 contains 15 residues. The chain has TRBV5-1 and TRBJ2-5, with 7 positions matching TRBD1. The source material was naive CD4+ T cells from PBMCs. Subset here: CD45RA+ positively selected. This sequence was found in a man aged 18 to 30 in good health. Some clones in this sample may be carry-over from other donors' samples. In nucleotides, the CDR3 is TGCGCCAGCAGTTCCACAGGGGTCCTACAAGAGACCCAGTACTTC. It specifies CASSSTGVLQETQYF.